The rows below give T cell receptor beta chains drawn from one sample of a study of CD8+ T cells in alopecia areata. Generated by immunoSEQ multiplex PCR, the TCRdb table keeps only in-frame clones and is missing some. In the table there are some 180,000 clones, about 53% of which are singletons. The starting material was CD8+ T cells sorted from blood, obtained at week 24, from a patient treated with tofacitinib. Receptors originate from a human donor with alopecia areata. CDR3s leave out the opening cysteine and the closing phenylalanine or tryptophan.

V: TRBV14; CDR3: ASSQETSGEDNEQF
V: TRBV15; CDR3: ATSPGANQPQH
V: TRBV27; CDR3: ASSVMWGAHEQY
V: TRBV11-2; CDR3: ASSLPGMNTGELF
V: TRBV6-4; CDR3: ASRAGTGGPGELF
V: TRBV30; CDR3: AWSVQDNQPLH
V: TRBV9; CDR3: ASSVGTGTGKPGANVLT
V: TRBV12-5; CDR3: ASGPDTDGYT
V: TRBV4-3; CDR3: ASSQDSGQGRYGYT
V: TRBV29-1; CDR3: SVILPTGTGDGYT
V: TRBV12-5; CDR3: ASGLTRGTDTQY
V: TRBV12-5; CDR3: APTNTEAF
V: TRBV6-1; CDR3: ASSKSGQLYGYT
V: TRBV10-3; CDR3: AISESERGAGQETQY
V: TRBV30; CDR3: AWSSGQGTEAF
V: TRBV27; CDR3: ASSSRVADYGYT
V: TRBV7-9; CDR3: ASSPNTGELF
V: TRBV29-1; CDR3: SVPTSGGSTDTQY
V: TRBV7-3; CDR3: ASSLSDNEQF
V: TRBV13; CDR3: ASSQERGDTDTQY
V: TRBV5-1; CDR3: ASSSFDERDGYT
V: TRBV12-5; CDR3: ASGLNRNTEAF
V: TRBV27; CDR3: ASMGGASTGELF
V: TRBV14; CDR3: ASSLAGSSYNEQF
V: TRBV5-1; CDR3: ASSKTGDTEAF
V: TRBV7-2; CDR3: ASSLERVYDTDTQY
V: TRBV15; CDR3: ATSSRGYQPQH